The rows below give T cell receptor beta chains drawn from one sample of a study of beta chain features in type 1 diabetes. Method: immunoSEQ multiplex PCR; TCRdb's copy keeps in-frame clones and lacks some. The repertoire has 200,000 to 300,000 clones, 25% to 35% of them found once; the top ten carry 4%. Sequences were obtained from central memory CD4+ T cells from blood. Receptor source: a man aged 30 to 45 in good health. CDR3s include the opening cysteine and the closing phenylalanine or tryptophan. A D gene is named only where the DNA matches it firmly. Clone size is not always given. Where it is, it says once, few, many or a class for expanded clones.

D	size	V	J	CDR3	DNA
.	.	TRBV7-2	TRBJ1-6	CASSEGPRNSPLHF	TGTGCCAGCAGTGAGGGGCCAAGGAATTCACCCCTCCACTTT
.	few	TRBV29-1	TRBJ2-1	CSVREGVEQFF	TGCAGCGTCAGGGAAGGGGTTGAGCAGTTCTTC
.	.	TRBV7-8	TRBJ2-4	CASSSLNIQYF	TGTGCCAGCAGCTCTTTAAACATTCAGTACTTC
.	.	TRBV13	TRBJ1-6	CASSLERGDSPLHF	TGTGCCAGCAGCCTGGAGAGGGGGGATTCACCCCTCCACTTT
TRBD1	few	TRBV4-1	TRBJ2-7	CASSQDPTGRAYEQYF	TGCGCCAGCAGCCAAGACCCGACAGGGCGGGCGTACGAGCAGTACTTC
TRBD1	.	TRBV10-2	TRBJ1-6	CASTRGQGGGSPLHF	TGCGCCAGCACCCGAGGACAGGGCGGTGGTTCACCCCTCCACTTT
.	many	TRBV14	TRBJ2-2	CASSQVTGELFF	TGTGCCAGCAGCCAAGTCACCGGGGAGCTGTTTTTT
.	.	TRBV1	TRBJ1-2	CTSSQDVSNYGYTF	TGCACCAGCAGCCAAGATGTTAGTAACTATGGCTACACCTTC
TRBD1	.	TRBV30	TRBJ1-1	CAWSPLGQGNTEAFF	TGTGCCTGGAGTCCCTTAGGACAGGGGAACACTGAAGCTTTCTTT
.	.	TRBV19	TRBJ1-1	CASSRGPSGGVNTEAFF	TGTGCCAGTAGTCGGGGGCCCTCAGGAGGGGTGAACACTGAAGCTTTCTTT
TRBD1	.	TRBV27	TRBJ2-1	CASSLTGSSYNEQFF	TGTGCCAGCAGTTTGACAGGGAGCTCCTACAATGAGCAGTTCTTC
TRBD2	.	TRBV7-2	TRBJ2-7	CASSSRTSGKYEQYF	TGTGCCAGCAGCTCCAGGACTAGCGGGAAGTACGAGCAGTACTTC
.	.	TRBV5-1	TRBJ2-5	CASSEKGKRWEETQYF	TGCGCCAGCAGCGAAAAAGGCAAGAGGTGGGAAGAGACCCAGTACTTC
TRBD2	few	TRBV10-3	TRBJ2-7	CAITQRGDEQYF	TGTGCCATCACCCAGCGGGGCGACGAGCAGTACTTC
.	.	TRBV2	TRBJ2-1	CASSPWGNEQFF	TGTGCCAGCAGCCCCTGGGGCAATGAGCAGTTCTTC
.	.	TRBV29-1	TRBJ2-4	CSPRPLAKNIQYF	TGCAGCCCTAGACCCCTAGCCAAAAACATTCAGTACTTC
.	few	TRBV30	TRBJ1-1	CAWSRDPGNAEAFF	TGTGCCTGGAGTCGGGACCCCGGGAACGCTGAAGCTTTCTTT
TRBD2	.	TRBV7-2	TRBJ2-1	CASSRIREDEQFF	TGTGCCAGCAGCCGAATCCGGGAGGATGAGCAGTTCTTC
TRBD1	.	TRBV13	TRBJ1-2	CASSPTLGQGSKAGYTF	TGTGCCAGCAGCCCGACCCTCGGACAGGGGTCGAAAGCTGGCTACACCTTC
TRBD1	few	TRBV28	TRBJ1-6	CASRSGGSSPLHF	TGTGCCAGCAGATCAGGGGGCAGCTCACCCCTCCACTTT
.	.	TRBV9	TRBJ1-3	CASSEVAGSTIYF	TGTGCCAGCAGCGAAGTAGCCGGTTCCACCATATATTTT
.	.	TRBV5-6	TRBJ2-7	CASTFLDEQYF	TGTGCCAGCACCTTCCTGGACGAGCAGTACTTC
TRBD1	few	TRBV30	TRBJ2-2	CAWSRTGVNGELFF	TGTGCCTGGAGTAGGACAGGGGTAAACGGGGAGCTGTTTTTT
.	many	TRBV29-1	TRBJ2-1	CSVGPETRFF	TGCAGCGTTGGGCCCGAAACACGGTTCTTC
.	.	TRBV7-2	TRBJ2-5	CASSFGGPETQYF	TGTGCCAGCAGCTTCGGGGGGCCCGAGACCCAGTACTTC
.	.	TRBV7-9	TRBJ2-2	CASSADSGGELFF	TGTGCCAGCAGCGCAGACAGTGGCGGGGAGCTGTTTTTT
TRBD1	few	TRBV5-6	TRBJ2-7	CASSAVRDSIVHEQYF	TGTGCCAGCAGCGCCGTCCGGGACAGCATAGTCCACGAGCAGTACTTC
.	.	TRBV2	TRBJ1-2	CASSEWQGNYGYTF	TGTGCCAGCAGTGAATGGCAGGGGAACTATGGCTACACCTTC
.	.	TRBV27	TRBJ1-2	CASSPGTLAYGYTF	TGTGCCAGCAGTCCCGGGACACTCGCCTATGGCTACACCTTC
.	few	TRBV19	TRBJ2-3	CASSIDASTDTQYF	TGTGCCAGTAGTATAGACGCGTCCACAGATACGCAGTATTTT
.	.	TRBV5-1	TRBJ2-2	CASSLDAYTGELFF	TGCGCCAGCAGCTTGGACGCGTACACCGGGGAGCTGTTTTTT
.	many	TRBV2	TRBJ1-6	CASSGQYSPLHF	TGTGCCAGCAGCGGTCAGTATTCACCCCTCCACTTT